Shown below are 24 T cell receptor beta chains from a single sample sequenced in a study of cytomegalovirus exposure and HLA in healthy donors. Using immunoSEQ multiplex PCR, the repertoire was profiled, and TCRdb retains in-frame clones only, with some absent. The profile shows 250,000 to 400,000 clones, 70% to 90% of them singletons. Sequenced sample: PBMCs. The receptor source for this set is a man aged 25-45 years in good health and CMV-seronegative.

This clone was seen only once. The chain is built from TRBV5-1 and TRBJ2-5; weak D call: TRBD2 (6 bases). CDR1 is SGHRS and CDR2 is YFSETQ in the germline V gene. Trimming pared 0 bases from V and 5 bases from J, leaving 11 bases between. The CDR3 sequence is 14 residues long. The CDR3 nucleotides read TGCGCCAGCAGCTTGGCCGGGGGACGGGAGACCCAGTACTTC. It specifies CASSLAGGRETQYF.

This rearrangement joins TRBV18 to TRBJ2-1, with 7 bases aligning to TRBD1. The CDR3 length is 16 residues. CDR1 is KGHSH and CDR2 is LQKENI in the germline V gene. J was trimmed by 4 bases and V by 0 bases; bases with no gene match: 6. The CDR3, as DNA: TGTGCCAGCTCACCACCTAAAGGGGGCGGATACAATGAGCAGTTCTTC. Residues: CASSPPKGGGYNEQFF.

V usage is TRBV7-8 and J usage is TRBJ1-2; 10 positions match TRBD1. V was pared by 5 bases and J by 8 bases, with 11 bases of the junction left unmatched. Germline values: CDR1 SGHVS, CDR2 FQNEAQ. CDR3 length equals 15 residues. CDR3 nucleotides: TGTGCCAGCAGCGCCCGCCTCGGGACAGGGGAAGGCTACACCTTC. As protein: CASSARLGTGEGYTF.

This clone was picked up one time. CDR3 coding DNA: TGCGCCAGCAGCTCTAGACTAGCGGGGGGCCTCGGGACGGGATACGAGCAGTACTTC. Translating gives CASSSRLAGGLGTGYEQYF. The chain couples TRBV4-3 to TRBJ2-7; TRBD2 matches at 13 bases. The CDR3 contains 19 residues. Per germline, CDR1 LGHNA and CDR2 YSLEER. The V gene end was trimmed by 5 bases and the J gene end by 4 bases; junction bases not matched to a gene: 17.

The chain uses TRBV5-1 and TRBJ1-2; 8 bases map to TRBD1. Germline V lookup: CDR1 SGHRS, CDR2 YFSETQ. Unmatched junction bases numbered 9, after V lost 5 bases and J lost 6 bases. CDR3 length: 14 residues. CDR3 protein: CASRNGQGGDGYTF. Here the CDR3 DNA reads TGCGCCAGCAGGAACGGACAGGGTGGTGATGGCTACACCTTC.

V is TRBV19 and J is TRBJ2-2; 11 bases match TRBD1. Germline V gene sequence: CDR1 LNHDA, CDR2 SQIVND (reference sequence). The trim removed 5 bases at V and 6 bases at J, leaving 8 bases unmatched. The CDR3 consists of 16 residues. Here the CDR3 reads CASSRRGQGGAGELFF. CDR3 DNA: TGTGCCAGTAGTCGCCGGGGACAGGGGGGTGCCGGGGAGCTGTTTTTT.

The CDR3 bases are TGTGCCAGCAGCCCCCCGGGGGGAGTTTCCACAGATACGCAGTATTTT. Translation gives CASSPPGGVSTDTQYF. This sequence joins TRBV5-4 and TRBJ2-3; TRBD2 aligns across 7 bases. Per germline, CDR1 SGHNT and CDR2 YYREEE (reference sequence). Losses at the gene ends were 4 bases for V and 2 bases for J; bases not matched to a gene: 10. This CDR3 is 16 amino acids long.

The CDR3 protein is CASSLRDRDYEQYF. The CDR3 DNA reads as TGTGCCAGCAGCTTGCGTGACAGAGACTACGAGCAGTACTTC. The rearrangement joins TRBV5-6 to TRBJ2-7; D is possibly TRBD1 (5 bases). Germline CDR1 reads SGHDT; CDR2 reads YYEEEE. The length of the CDR3 is 14 residues. Trimming removed 1 base from V and 3 bases from J, with 11 bases in between. Based on the CDR3 plus reference TRBV5-6 and TRBJ2-7, the full variable domain is DAGVTQSPTHLIKTRGQQVTLRCSPKSGHDTVSWYQQALGQGPQFIFQYYEEEERQRGNFPDRFSGHQFPNYSSELNVNALLLGDSALYLCASSLRDRDYEQYFGPGTRLTVT.

CDR3 in DNA: TGTGCCAGCGCCGACAGGAACACTGAAGCTTTCTTT. The encoded protein is CASADRNTEAFF. The chain couples TRBV6-6 to TRBJ1-1, with D possibly TRBD1 on 5 matching bases. The CDR3 extends over 12 amino acids. The V and J ends lost 8 bases and 1 base respectively, with 8 bases between them. Germline loops: CDR1 MNHNY, CDR2 SVGAGI (reference sequence).

The rearrangement links TRBV6-6 to TRBJ1-4; TRBD1 matches at 7 bases. This CDR3 region has 14 residues. V shed 11 bases and J 3 bases; nucleotides not matched to a gene: 9. CDR1 MNHNY and CDR2 SVGAGI come from the germline V gene (reference sequence). CDR3 sequence: CAAHRQGANEKLFF. The CDR3 DNA sequence: TGTGCCGCGCATAGACAGGGAGCTAATGAAAAACTGTTTTTT.

This clone occurred once. The chain carries TRBV14 and TRBJ2-2; the D gene is possibly TRBD1 (6 bases). The CDR3 spans 16 residues. V was trimmed by 0 bases and J by 1 base, leaving 9 bases between them. Looked up from germline, CDR1 is SGHDN and CDR2 is FVKESK. CDR3 nucleotides: TGTGCCAGCAGCCAAGACCGACAGGTGAACACCGGGGAGCTGTTTTTT. Its translation: CASSQDRQVNTGELFF.

V and J are TRBV7-9 and TRBJ2-1, with D perhaps matching TRBD2 (5 bases). CDR1 is SEHNR, CDR2 FQNEAQ, per germline (reference sequence). This CDR3 has 13 amino acids. Between the trimmed V and J ends, which lost 5 bases and 2 bases, there was a span of 7 bases. The CDR3 loop is CASSHGTYNEQFF. CDR3 nucleotide sequence: TGTGCCAGCAGCCACGGGACCTACAATGAGCAGTTCTTC.

The V call is TRBV9, the J call TRBJ1-3, with 7 bases aligning to TRBD1. Germline assignment: CDR1 SGDLS and CDR2 YYNGEE. The CDR3 spans 15 residues. The ends lost 5 bases at V and 4 bases at J; junction bases unmatched: 9. The CDR3: CASSATGSSGNTIYF. As DNA, the CDR3 is TGTGCCAGCAGTGCGACAGGGTCGTCAGGAAACACCATATATTTT.

The chain couples TRBV19 to TRBJ1-2, with a tentative D call TRBD1 (6 bases). CDR1 and CDR2 (germline): LNHDA, SQIVND (reference sequence). The CDR3 length is 16 residues. Between the trimmed V and J ends, which lost 5 bases and 5 bases, there was a span of 21 bases. CDR3 DNA: TGTGCCAGTAGTTTCGGACCCTCAGGGGCGCTTTATGGCTACACCTTC. Encoded protein: CASSFGPSGALYGYTF.

This clone was observed once. J is TRBJ2-2 and V is TRBV5-1; D remains ambiguous. CDR1 is SGHRS, CDR2 YFSETQ, per germline. The CDR3 runs to 15 residues. V lost 5 bases to trimming and J lost 1 base, with 12 bases between them. CDR3: CASSLPYLNTGELFF. DNA of the CDR3: TGCGCCAGCAGTTTACCCTACCTGAACACCGGGGAGCTGTTTTTT.

The CDR3 loop reads CASSPDFLGNTEAFF. The CDR3 DNA reads as TGTGCCAGCAGCCCCGACTTCCTCGGGAACACTGAAGCTTTCTTT. The rearrangement joins TRBV7-2 to TRBJ1-1; D is undetermined. CDR1 and CDR2 from the germline V gene are SGHTA and FQGNSA. The CDR3 spans 15 residues. V lost 5 bases, J lost 1 base, and 14 bases lay in between.

CDR3: CASSQDLAGVYEQYF. CDR3 coding DNA: TGCGCCAGCAGCCAAGATTTGGCAGGGGTCTACGAGCAGTACTTC. The chain uses TRBV4-3 and TRBJ2-7, with D possibly matching TRBD1 (6 bases). Per the germline V gene, CDR1 is LGHNA and CDR2 is YSLEER. The V end lost 0 bases, the J end lost 3 bases, and 12 bases lay between the germline ends. The CDR3 totals 15 residues.

CDR3 amino acids: CASSRRGGGDNEQFF. Here the CDR3 DNA reads TGCGCCAGCAGCCGTAGGGGGGGAGGGGACAATGAGCAGTTCTTC. This sequence joins TRBV4-1 and TRBJ2-1, with D maybe TRBD2 (7 bases). This CDR3 is built from 15 residues. CDR1 is MGHRA, CDR2 YSYEKL, per germline. Trimming took off 4 bases at V and 5 bases at J, with 15 bases between the two ends.

The genes are TRBV18 and TRBJ1-6; 9 nucleotides align to TRBD1. CDR3 size: 15 residues. J gave up 4 bases and V 5 bases, and 3 bases lay outside the gene matches. CDR1 and CDR2 from the germline V gene are KGHSH and LQKENI. CDR3 amino acids: CASSSGQGYNSPLHF. The CDR3 DNA is TGTGCCAGCTCATCTGGACAGGGGTATAATTCACCCCTCCACTTT.

The chain links TRBV29-1 to TRBJ2-5; maybe TRBD1 (5 bases). Germline CDR1 reads SQVTM; CDR2 reads ANQGSEA. The CDR3 is made up of 13 amino acids. V lost 6 bases and J 6 bases, leaving 17 bases between the germline ends. CDR3 region: CSVLTQGVQTQYF. The CDR3 bases are TGCAGCGTCCTAACCCAGGGTGTTCAGACCCAGTACTTC.

The chain joins TRBV7-9 to TRBJ1-6; D is undetermined. CDR3 length equals 11 residues. The V and J ends lost 5 bases and 11 bases respectively, with 7 bases between them. Looked up from germline, CDR1 is SEHNR and CDR2 is FQNEAQ (reference sequence). DNA of the CDR3: TGTGCCAGCAGCCCGGAGGCACCCCTCCACTTT. It translates to CASSPEAPLHF. The full variable domain, its missing parts supplied by reference TRBV7-9 and TRBJ1-6, is DTGVSQNPRHKITKRGQNVTFRCDPISEHNRLYWYRQTLGQGPEFLTYFQNEAQLEKSRLLSDRFSAERPKGSFSTLEIQRTEQGDSAMYLCASSPEAPLHFGNGTRLTVT.

The chain combines TRBV10-3 with TRBJ2-2; D perhaps matches TRBD1 (6 bases). V was clipped by 0 bases and J by 6 bases, with 8 bases between them. The CDR3 extends over 14 amino acids. Germline V gene data show CDR1 as ENHRY and CDR2 as SYGVKD. CDR3 sequence: CAISESRGSGELFF. The DNA for the CDR3 is TGTGCCATCAGTGAGTCGAGGGGGTCCGGGGAGCTGTTTTTT.

The chain joins TRBV29-1 to TRBJ1-2, with a possible D match to TRBD1 (5 bases). This CDR3 has 13 amino acids. V was pared by 3 bases and J by 4 bases, with 12 bases between. CDR1 SQVTM and CDR2 ANQGSEA come from the germline V gene. The CDR3 protein is CSVEEGLSYGYTF. In DNA form, the CDR3 reads TGCAGCGTTGAGGAGGGGCTCAGCTATGGCTACACCTTC.

The gene calls are TRBV18 and TRBJ2-7; tentative D call: TRBD2 (6 bases). This CDR3 has 14 amino acids. Germline loops: CDR1 KGHSH, CDR2 LQKENI. Trimming removed 5 bases at V and 2 bases at J, with 13 bases between. CDR3 sequence reads: CASSWAGRPYEQYF. In DNA, the CDR3 is TGTGCCAGCTCATGGGCGGGGCGACCCTACGAGCAGTACTTC.